The 2 T cell receptor beta chains presented below share a single source sample, sequenced in a study of a mutant IDH1 vaccine in newly diagnosed glioma. The assay was immunoSEQ multiplex PCR, and TCRdb's table has in-frame clones only and misses some. This sample has about 36,000 clones, with roughly 80% found just once. Their specific antigens are unknown. The time point denotes: week 11, during vaccination. What each vaccine dose contained was 300 ug of mutant IDH1 20-mer peptide, accompanied by topical imiquimod. The source material was peripheral blood mononuclear cells (PBMCs), sampled from a glioma patient whose treatment included an IDH1 peptide vaccine. Source of these receptors: a woman aged 25 to 39 with glioma. Some clones in this sample may be carry-over from other donors' samples.

CDR3 region: CASSPQTNTEAFF. The CDR3 DNA reads as TGTGCCAGCAGCCCGCAGACGAACACTGAAGCTTTCTTT. The chain employs TRBV28 and TRBJ1-1; no firm D call. The CDR3 has 13 residues. V was clipped by 6 bases and J by 1 base, with 9 bases between them. Per the germline V gene, CDR1 is MDHEN and CDR2 is SYDVKM.

CDR3 sequence (DNA): TGTGCCAGCAGCTCCACAGGGGAAGACACGCAGTATTTT. Its protein is CASSSTGEDTQYF. The chain couples TRBV7-9 to TRBJ2-3; TRBD1 matches at 7 bases. Trimming removed 4 bases from V and 9 bases from J; junction bases left unmatched: 7. The germline V gene has CDR1 SEHNR and CDR2 FQNEAQ (reference sequence). The CDR3 is 13 amino acids.